In this sample, the clone carrying this TCR beta chain turned up many times. Its antigen remains unknown. Germline CDR1 and CDR2: ENHRY and SYGVKD. The CDR3 is 16 residues long. V lost 4 bases to trimming and J lost 7 bases, with 22 bases between them. This entry is derived from a study of post-analysis software for immune sequencing data. Study background: The study covered relapsing-remitting, secondary progressive and progressive-relapsing courses of multiple sclerosis. Study-level results: Strong co-clustering by F measure was evident for samples that had been prepared in the same batch. TRBV5-6, TRBV5-1 and TRBV20-1 belonged to a set of roughly five TRBV segments that were more frequent in patients than controls. Multiple sclerosis was associated with a significant reduction in normalized Chao1 diversity relative to controls.

Researchers reported that TCR beta cDNA libraries carried unique molecular identifiers. TCRdb called the PCR reads again in MiXCR, with one record for every CDR3 protein. The sample contains around 200,000 distinct CDR3 sequences, approximately 28% of which appear only once. This sequence joins TRBV10-3 and TRBJ1-2; D remains unclear. The sequenced sample consisted of blood. The sequence derives from a girl aged 2-17 years with multiple sclerosis. In nucleotides, the CDR3 is TGTGCCATCAGTGCCTCGGTGGCAGTGGACTTCGGTGGCTACACCTTC. It specifies CAISASVAVDFGGYTF.